A single sample is the source of the 17 T cell receptor beta chains below, sequenced in a study of shared clonotypes between healthy human individuals. The protocol was immunoSEQ multiplex PCR, while the TCRdb copy is restricted to in-frame clones and leaves out a portion. The sample shows about 510,000 clones, about four fifths of them seen only once. Sample: PBMCs. The receptor set was obtained from a woman aged 40-49 years in good health. Some clones in this sample may be carry-over from other donors' samples.

This rearrangement joins TRBV4-1 to TRBJ2-5; D may be TRBD1 (6 bases). The J call may be in error: the DNA end matches TRBJ2-7 better. This CDR3 contains 16 residues. Looked up from germline, CDR1 is MGHRA and CDR2 is YSYEKL. The CDR3 spells CASSRDRQVPSYEQYF. The CDR3 DNA is TGCGCCAGCAGCCGGGACCGACAGGTACCCTCCTACGAGCAGTACTTC.

This clone was counted only a few times. The V call is TRBV7-2, the J call TRBJ2-7; tentatively, D is TRBD1 (6 bases). The CDR3 length is 14 residues. The germline gives CDR1 SGHTA, CDR2 FQGNSA. V was shortened by 2 bases and J by 2 bases, with 10 bases between the two germline ends. CDR3 coding DNA: TGTGCCAGCAGCTTAATTGGGGGCACCTACGAGCAGTACTTC. It codes for CASSLIGGTYEQYF.

The V call is TRBV28, the J call TRBJ1-4; 7 positions match TRBD1. Looked up from germline, CDR1 is MDHEN and CDR2 is SYDVKM. The ends lost 4 bases at V and 0 bases at J; junction bases unmatched: 8. The CDR3 runs to 17 residues. Here the CDR3 DNA reads TGTGCCAGCAGTTATGCCGGGACAGCGACAACTAATGAAAAACTGTTTTTT. This encodes CASSYAGTATTNEKLFF.

The V call is TRBV7-9, the J call TRBJ2-5; 10 nucleotides match TRBD2. The CDR3 is 16 amino acids. The V segment lost 2 bases and the J segment 1 base; nucleotides outside the gene matches: 4. Germline CDR1 and CDR2: SEHNR and FQNEAQ (reference sequence). The CDR3 DNA is TGTGCCAGCAGCTTATTAGCGGGAGGAACCCAAGAGACCCAGTACTTC. This codes for CASSLLAGGTQETQYF.

The rearrangement joins TRBV7-2 to TRBJ2-7, with D perhaps TRBD1 (6 bases). The CDR3 contains 11 residues. Germline values: CDR1 SGHTA, CDR2 FQGNSA. Trimming took off 6 bases at V and 6 bases at J, with 9 bases between the two ends. The CDR3, as DNA: TGTGCCAGCAGTCAGGGGCCCGAGCAGTACTTC. Protein product: CASSQGPEQYF.

This clone was counted at least ten times. V gene TRBV7-6 combines with J gene TRBJ2-3, with 7 bases that match TRBD2. V shed 0 bases and J 4 bases; nucleotides not matched to a gene: 7. Per the germline V gene, CDR1 is SGHVS and CDR2 is FNYEAQ. This CDR3 is 16 amino acids long. The CDR3 sequence is CASSLAEAAGADTQYF. The DNA of the CDR3 is TGTGCCAGCAGCTTAGCTGAGGCTGCGGGGGCAGATACGCAGTATTTT.

This clone came up a few times. CDR3 nucleotide sequence: TGCAGTGCAAGCTGGGGTTCGGCGCAGTATTTT. Translation gives CSASWGSAQYF. The chain recombines TRBV20-1 with TRBJ2-3; D gene uncertain. The CDR3 spans 11 residues. Germline lookup yields CDR1 DFQATT and CDR2 SNEGSKA (reference sequence). The V end was cut by 6 bases, the J end by 10 bases, with 14 bases between.

The chain combines TRBV5-5 with TRBJ1-4; D not certain. Germline V gene data show CDR1 as SGHKS and CDR2 as YYEKEE (reference sequence). The CDR3 totals 18 residues. V shed 1 base and J shed 0 bases, with 16 bases lying between them. CDR3 protein: CASSLWWFSEATNEKLFF. In DNA form, the CDR3 reads TGTGCCAGCAGCTTGTGGTGGTTTTCCGAAGCAACTAATGAAAAACTGTTTTTT. The whole variable domain, remainder taken from reference TRBV5-5 and TRBJ1-4, is DAGVTQSPTHLIKTRGQQVTLRCSPISGHKSVSWYQQVLGQGPQFIFQYYEKEERGRGNFPDRFSARQFPNYSSELNVNALLLGDSALYLCASSLWWFSEATNEKLFFGSGTQLSVL.

The count of this clone is one. The rearrangement uses TRBV28 and TRBJ1-5; no definite D call. CDR1 is MDHEN and CDR2 is SYDVKM in the germline V gene. The CDR3 covers 16 residues. Between the trimmed V and J ends, which lost 5 bases and 0 bases, there was a span of 14 bases. The CDR3 loop is CASSEVGGGSNQPQHF. The CDR3 nucleotides read TGTGCCAGCAGTGAAGTTGGAGGAGGTAGCAATCAGCCCCAGCATTTT.

This chain joins TRBV2 and TRBJ2-3; D is possibly TRBD2 (5 bases). The V gene's germline CDR1 is SNHLY and CDR2 FYNNEI. V was clipped by 7 bases and J by 2 bases, with 16 bases between them. The CDR3 length is 15 residues. Written as DNA, the CDR3 is TGTGCCAGCACCCTGGGTAGCGAACCCACAGATACGCAGTATTTT. Translation gives CASTLGSEPTDTQYF.

The CDR3 DNA is TGCAGCGCGACGGGGTCGGAATACGAGCAGTACTTC. This translates into CSATGSEYEQYF. V and J are TRBV29-1 and TRBJ2-7, with D perhaps TRBD2 (5 bases). V lost 7 bases, J lost 4 bases, and 14 bases lay in between. CDR3 length: 12 residues. Germline-derived CDR1 and CDR2 are SQVTM and ANQGSEA.

This clone has a single count. The chain is built from TRBV5-4 and TRBJ1-2; D may be TRBD1 (5 bases). Trimming took 5 bases from V and 4 from J, leaving 15 bases between them. Germline CDR1 is SGHNT and CDR2 is YYREEE (reference sequence). This CDR3 is built from 14 residues. DNA of the CDR3: TGTGCCAGCAGGGGGCAGCGGGCTGGCTATGGCTACACCTTC. Amino acid sequence: CASRGQRAGYGYTF.

V gene TRBV4-3 combines with J gene TRBJ2-2; D is undetermined. CDR1 is LGHNA, CDR2 YSLEER, per germline. The length of the CDR3 is 13 residues. Trimming shortened V by 4 bases and J by 2 bases, and 5 bases separated the two germline ends. The CDR3 nucleotides read TGCGCCAGCAGCCGGATCAACACCGGGGAGCTGTTTTTT. This encodes CASSRINTGELFF.

The chain links TRBV7-3 to TRBJ1-1; D is unresolved. Germline CDR1 reads SGHTA; CDR2 reads FQGTGA. The V end was cut by 2 bases, the J end by 3 bases, with 7 bases between. The CDR3 covers 13 residues. DNA for the CDR3: TGTGCCAGCAGCTTATCGGGAGACACTGAAGCTTTCTTT. Protein product: CASSLSGDTEAFF.

As regards this clone: The sample has other DNA sequences that encode this CDR3 too. The J gene is TRBJ2-5, the V gene TRBV18; D possibly corresponds to TRBD1 (6 bases). In germline, CDR1 is KGHSH, CDR2 LQKENI. The CDR3 runs to 13 residues. V lost 2 bases and J 2 bases, leaving 6 bases between the germline ends. The CDR3 DNA sequence: TGTGCCAGCTCACCAAGGGGGCAAGAGACCCAGTACTTC. Its translation: CASSPRGQETQYF.

J is TRBJ2-3 and V is TRBV9, with D hard to call. The germline V gene encodes CDR1 SGDLS and CDR2 YYNGEE. V lost 3 bases and J 2 bases, leaving 7 bases between the germline ends. The CDR3 consists of 13 residues. In DNA form, the CDR3 reads TGTGCCAGCAGCGGCAGGTTCACAGATACGCAGTATTTT. It specifies CASSGRFTDTQYF.

The gene calls are TRBV29-1 and TRBJ2-3; D not resolved. With 0 bases removed from V and 3 bases from J, the gap between germline ends came to 13 bases. The CDR3 has 15 residues. Germline V gene lookup returns CDR1 SQVTM and CDR2 ANQGSEA. This chain's CDR3 is CSVEDRQSSTDTQYF. The CDR3 DNA reads TGCAGCGTTGAAGACAGGCAGAGTAGTACAGATACGCAGTATTTT.